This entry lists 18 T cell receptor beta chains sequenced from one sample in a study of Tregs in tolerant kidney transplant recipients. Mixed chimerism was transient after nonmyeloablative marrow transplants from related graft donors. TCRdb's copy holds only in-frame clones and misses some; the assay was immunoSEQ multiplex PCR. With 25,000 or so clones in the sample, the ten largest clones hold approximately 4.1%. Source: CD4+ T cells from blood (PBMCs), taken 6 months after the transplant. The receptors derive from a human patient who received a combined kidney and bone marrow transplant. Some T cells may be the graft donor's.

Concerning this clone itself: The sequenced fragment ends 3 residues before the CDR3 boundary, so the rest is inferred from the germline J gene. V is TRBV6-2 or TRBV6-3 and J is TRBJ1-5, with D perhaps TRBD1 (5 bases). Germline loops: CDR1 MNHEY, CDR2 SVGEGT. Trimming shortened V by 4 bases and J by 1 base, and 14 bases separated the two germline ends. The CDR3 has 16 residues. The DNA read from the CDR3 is TGTGCCAGCAGTTCACCCGGGGGGAGGAGCAATCAGCCC. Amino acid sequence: CASSSPGGRSNQP. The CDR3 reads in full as CASSSPGGRSNQPQHF.

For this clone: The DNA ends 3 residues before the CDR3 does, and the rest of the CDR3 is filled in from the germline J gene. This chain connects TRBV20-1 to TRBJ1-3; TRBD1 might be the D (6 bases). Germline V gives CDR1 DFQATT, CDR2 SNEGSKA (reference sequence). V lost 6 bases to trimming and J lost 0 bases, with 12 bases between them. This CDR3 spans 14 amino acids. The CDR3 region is CSAQRGGSGNTIYF. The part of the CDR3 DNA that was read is TGCAGTGCCCAGAGAGGGGGCTCTGGAAACACC.

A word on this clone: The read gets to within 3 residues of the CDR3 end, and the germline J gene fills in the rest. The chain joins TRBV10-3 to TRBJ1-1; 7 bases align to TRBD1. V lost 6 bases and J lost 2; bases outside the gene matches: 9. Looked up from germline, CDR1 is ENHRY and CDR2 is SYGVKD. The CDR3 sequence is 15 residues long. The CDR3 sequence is CAISLFRDSNTEAFF. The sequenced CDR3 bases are TGTGCCATCAGCCTCTTCCGGGACAGCAACACTGAA.

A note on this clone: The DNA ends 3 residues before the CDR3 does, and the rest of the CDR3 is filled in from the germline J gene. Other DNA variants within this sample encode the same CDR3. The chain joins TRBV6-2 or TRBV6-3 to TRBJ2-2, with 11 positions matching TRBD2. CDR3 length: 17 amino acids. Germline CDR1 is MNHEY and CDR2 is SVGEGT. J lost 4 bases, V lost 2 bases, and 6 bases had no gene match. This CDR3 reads CASSYRLAGRVTGELFF. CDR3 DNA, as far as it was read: TGTGCCAGCAGTTACCGACTAGCGGGACGGGTCACCGGGGAG.

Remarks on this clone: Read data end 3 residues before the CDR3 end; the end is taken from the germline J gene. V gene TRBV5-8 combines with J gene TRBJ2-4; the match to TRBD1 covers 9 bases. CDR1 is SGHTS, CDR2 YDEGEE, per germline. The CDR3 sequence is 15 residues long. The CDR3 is CASSLGRGQGEIQYF. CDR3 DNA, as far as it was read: TGTGCCAGCAGCTTGGGCCGGGGACAGGGAGAGATT.

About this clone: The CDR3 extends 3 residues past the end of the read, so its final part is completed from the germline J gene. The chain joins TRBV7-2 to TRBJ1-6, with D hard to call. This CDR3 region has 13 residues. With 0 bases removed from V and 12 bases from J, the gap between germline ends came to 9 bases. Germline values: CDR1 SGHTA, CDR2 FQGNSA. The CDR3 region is CASSLAPGEPLHF. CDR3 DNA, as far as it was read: TGTGCCAGCAGCTTAGCGCCAGGAGAACCC.

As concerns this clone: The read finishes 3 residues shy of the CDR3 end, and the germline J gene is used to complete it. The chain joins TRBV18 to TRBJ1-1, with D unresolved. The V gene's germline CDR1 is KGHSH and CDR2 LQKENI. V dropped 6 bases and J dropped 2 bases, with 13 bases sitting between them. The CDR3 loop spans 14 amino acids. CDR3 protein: CASSPEQRNTEAFF. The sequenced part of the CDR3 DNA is TGTGCCAGCTCCCCAGAACAAAGAAACACTGAA.

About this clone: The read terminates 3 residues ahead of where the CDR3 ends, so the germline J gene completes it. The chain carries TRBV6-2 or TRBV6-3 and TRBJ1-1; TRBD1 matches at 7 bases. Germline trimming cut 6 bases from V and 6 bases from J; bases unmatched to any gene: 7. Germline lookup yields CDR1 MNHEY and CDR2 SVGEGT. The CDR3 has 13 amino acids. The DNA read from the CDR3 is TGTGCCAGCAGGCGACAGGGAGACGCTGAA. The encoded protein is CASRRQGDAE. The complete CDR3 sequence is CASRRQGDAEAFF.

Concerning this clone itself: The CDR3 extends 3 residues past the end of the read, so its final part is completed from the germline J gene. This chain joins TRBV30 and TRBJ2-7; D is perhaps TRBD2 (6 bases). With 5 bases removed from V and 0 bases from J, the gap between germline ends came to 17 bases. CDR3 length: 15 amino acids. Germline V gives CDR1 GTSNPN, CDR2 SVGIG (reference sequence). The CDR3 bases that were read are TGTGCCTGGTCCGCTGGGACTTCACCCTCCTACGAG. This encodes CAWSAGTSPSYE. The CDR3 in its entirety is CAWSAGTSPSYEQYF.

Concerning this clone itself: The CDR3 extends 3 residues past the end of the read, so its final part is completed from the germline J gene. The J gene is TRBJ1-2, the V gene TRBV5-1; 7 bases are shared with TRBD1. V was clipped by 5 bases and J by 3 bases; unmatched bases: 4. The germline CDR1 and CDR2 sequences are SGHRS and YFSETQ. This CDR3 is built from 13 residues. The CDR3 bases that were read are TGCGCCAGCAGAACCGGGACAGACTATGGC. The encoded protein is CASRTGTDYG. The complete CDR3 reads CASRTGTDYGYTF.

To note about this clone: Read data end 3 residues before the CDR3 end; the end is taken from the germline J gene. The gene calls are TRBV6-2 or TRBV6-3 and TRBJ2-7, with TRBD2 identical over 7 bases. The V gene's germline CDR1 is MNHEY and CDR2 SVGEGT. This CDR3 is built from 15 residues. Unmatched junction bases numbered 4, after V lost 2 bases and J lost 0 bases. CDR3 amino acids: CASSYPGGLSYEQYF. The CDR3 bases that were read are TGTGCCAGCAGTTACCCGGGAGGACTCTCCTACGAG.

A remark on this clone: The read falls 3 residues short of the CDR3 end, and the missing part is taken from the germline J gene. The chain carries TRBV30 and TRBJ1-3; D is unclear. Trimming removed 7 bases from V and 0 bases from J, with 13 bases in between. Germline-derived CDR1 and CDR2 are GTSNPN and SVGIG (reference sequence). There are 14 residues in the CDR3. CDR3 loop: CALLKSRSGNTIYF. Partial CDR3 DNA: TGTGCCTTACTCAAATCTCGCTCTGGAAACACC.

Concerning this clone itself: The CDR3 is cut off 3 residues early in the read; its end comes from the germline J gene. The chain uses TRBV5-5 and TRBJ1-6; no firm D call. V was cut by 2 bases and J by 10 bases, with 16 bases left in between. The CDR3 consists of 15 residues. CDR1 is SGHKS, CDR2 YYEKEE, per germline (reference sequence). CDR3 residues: CASSFADAEESPLHF. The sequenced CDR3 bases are TGTGCCAGCAGCTTCGCGGATGCAGAAGAATCACCC.

Partial CDR3 DNA: TGTGCCAGCAGCAAGGGACAGGGGAGGGTCTATGGC. Protein: CASSKGQGRVYG. The complete CDR3 protein is CASSKGQGRVYGYTF. The chain is built from TRBV5-5 and TRBJ1-2; 10 bases are a match to TRBD1. Read data end 3 residues before the CDR3 end; the end is taken from the germline J gene. The germline CDR1 and CDR2 sequences are SGHKS and YYEKEE (reference sequence). The CDR3 covers 15 residues. J was trimmed by 4 bases and V by 4 bases; bases with no gene match: 7.

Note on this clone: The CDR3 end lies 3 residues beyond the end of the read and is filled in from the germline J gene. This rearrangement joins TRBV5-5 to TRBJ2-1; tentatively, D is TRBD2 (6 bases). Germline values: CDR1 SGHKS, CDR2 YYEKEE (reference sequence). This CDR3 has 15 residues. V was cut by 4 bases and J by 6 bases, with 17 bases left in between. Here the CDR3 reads CASSPRDSLLNEQFF. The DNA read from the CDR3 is TGTGCCAGCAGCCCCCGGGACTCCCTCCTCAATGAG.

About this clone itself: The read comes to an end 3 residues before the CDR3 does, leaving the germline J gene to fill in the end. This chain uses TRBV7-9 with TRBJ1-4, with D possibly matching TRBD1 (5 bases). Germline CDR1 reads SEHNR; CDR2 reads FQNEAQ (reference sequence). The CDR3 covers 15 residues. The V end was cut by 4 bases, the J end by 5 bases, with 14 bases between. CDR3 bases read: TGTGCCAGCAGCTCCGCCAGGGTTGGGAATGAAAAA. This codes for CASSSARVGNEK. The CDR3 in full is CASSSARVGNEKLFF.

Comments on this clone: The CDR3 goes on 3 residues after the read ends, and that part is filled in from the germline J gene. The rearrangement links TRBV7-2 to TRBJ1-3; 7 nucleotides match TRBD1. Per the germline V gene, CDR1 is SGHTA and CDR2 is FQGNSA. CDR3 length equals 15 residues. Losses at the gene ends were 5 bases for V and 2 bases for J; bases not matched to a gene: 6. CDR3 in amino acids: CASSGTVYPGNTIYF. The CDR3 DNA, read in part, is TGTGCCAGCAGCGGGACAGTGTACCCTGGAAACACC.

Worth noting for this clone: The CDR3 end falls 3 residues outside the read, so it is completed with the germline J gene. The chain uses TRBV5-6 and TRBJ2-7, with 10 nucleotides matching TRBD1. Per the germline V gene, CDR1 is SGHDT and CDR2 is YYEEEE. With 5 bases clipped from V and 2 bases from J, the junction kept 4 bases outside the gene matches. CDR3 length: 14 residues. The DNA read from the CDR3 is TGTGCCAGCAGTTCCGGGACAGGGGCCTACGAG. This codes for CASSSGTGAYE. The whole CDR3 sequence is CASSSGTGAYEQYF.